This entry concerns a single T cell receptor beta chain. This sample was included in a study of blood T cell repertoires in COVID-19. As for the study in general: T cells, B-cell-depleted T cells, or PBMCs provided the cDNA or gDNA that served as material.

The CDR3 covers 19 residues. Germline V gene sequence: CDR1 MDHEN, CDR2 SYDVKM. Trimming cost V 5 bases and J 4 bases, with 29 bases left between them. Per the authors' pipeline: Cell counts per sample came from amplifying reference gene primers. This table comes from immunoSEQ multiplex PCR, and its TCRdb copy is limited to in-frame clones, with some not included. From that table come the V and J calls and clone size; the DNA was used to work out D and trimming. The repertoire holds approximately 250,000 clones, around 83% seen once, with 1.2% to 1.5% in the top ten. The sample taken for sequencing was peripheral blood. The V gene is TRBV28, the J gene TRBJ1-2, with TRBD1 as a possible D gene (6 bases). The TCR was taken from a woman between 40 and 55 years old who had recovered from COVID-19. CDR3 DNA sequence: TGTGCCAGCAGTACCCTCAGGGGACACAAAGACAGAGGTACCTATGGCTACACCTTC. It encodes CASSTLRGHKDRGTYGYTF.